This T cell receptor (beta chain) originates from a study of OX40 agonist ivuxolimab in advanced cancers. Looking at the study overall: Therapy given before enrollment (anti-PD-1, anti-PD-L1 or anti-CTLA-4) was allowed, and around 40% had some.

Study conclusions and caveats: The specificity for antigen of the expanded peripheral T cells was not determined.

In the case of this clone: The antigen remains unidentified.

The method was immunoSEQ multiplex PCR; TCRdb's version includes in-frame clones alone and lacks a portion of them. The data hold tens of thousands of clones, with around 90% observed a single time. Germline CDR1 and CDR2: SGHRS and YFSETQ. This CDR3 has 15 amino acids. V dropped 2 bases and J dropped 2 bases, with 11 bases sitting between them. The input for sequencing was CD4+ or CD8+ T cells sorted from blood, taken in a trial of the OX40 agonist ivuxolimab. The clonotype comes from an adult with an advanced solid tumor such as melanoma, head and neck, liver or kidney cancer. The rearrangement uses TRBV5-1 and TRBJ1-5; D might be TRBD1 (6 bases). CDR3 coding DNA: TGCGCCAGCAGCTTCGGGGGGCTGGGCAATCAGCCCCAGCATTTT. It is translated as CASSFGGLGNQPQHF.